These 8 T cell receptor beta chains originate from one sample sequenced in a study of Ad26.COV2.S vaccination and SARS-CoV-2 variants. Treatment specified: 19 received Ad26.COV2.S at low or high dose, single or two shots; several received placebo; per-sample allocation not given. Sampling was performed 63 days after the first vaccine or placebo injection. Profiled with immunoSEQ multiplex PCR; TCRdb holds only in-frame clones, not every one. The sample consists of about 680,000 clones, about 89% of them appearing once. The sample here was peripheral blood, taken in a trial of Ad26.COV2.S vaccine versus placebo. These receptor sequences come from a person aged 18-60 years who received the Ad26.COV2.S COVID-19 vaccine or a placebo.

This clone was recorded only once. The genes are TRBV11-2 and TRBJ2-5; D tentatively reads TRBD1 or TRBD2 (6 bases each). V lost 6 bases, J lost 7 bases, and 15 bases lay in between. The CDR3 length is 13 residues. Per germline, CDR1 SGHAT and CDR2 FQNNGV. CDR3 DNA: TGTGCCAGCAGAGAAGGGGGAGGTGGGACCCAGTACTTC. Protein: CASREGGGGTQYF.

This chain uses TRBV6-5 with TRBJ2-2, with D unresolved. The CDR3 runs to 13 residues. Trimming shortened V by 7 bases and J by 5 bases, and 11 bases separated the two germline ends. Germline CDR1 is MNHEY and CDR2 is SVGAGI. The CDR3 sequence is CASTLTGTGELFF. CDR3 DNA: TGTGCCAGCACCCTGACCGGGACCGGGGAGCTGTTTTTT.

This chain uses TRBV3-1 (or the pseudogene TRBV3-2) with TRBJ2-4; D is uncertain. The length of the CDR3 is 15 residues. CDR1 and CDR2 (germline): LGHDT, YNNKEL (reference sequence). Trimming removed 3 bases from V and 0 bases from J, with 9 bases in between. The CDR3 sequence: CASSQVWGAKNIQYF. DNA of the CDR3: TGTGCCAGCAGCCAGGTCTGGGGAGCCAAAAACATTCAGTACTTC.

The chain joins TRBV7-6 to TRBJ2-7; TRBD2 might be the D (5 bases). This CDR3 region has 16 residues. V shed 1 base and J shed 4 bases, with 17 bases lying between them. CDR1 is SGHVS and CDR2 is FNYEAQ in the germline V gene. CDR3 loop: CASSLGVARAAYEQYF. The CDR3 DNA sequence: TGTGCCAGCAGCTTAGGAGTAGCGCGAGCGGCTTACGAGCAGTACTTC.

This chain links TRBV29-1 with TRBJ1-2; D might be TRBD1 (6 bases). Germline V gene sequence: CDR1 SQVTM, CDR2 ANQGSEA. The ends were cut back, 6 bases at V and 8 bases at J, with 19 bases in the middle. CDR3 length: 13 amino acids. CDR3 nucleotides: TGCAGCGTGGTACAGGGTTTCCTTTTGGGCTACACCTTC. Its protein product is CSVVQGFLLGYTF.

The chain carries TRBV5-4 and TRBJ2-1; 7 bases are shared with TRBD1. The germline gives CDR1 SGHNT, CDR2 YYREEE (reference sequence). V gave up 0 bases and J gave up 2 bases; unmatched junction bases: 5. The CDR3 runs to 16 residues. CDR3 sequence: CASSLGAGQAYNEQFF. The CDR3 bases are TGTGCCAGCAGCTTGGGTGCCGGACAGGCCTACAATGAGCAGTTCTTC.

The CDR3: CASSQGAFTDTQYF. CDR3 DNA: TGTGCCAGCAGCCAAGGTGCATTCACAGATACGCAGTATTTT. V and J are TRBV4-2 and TRBJ2-3; no definite D call. CDR1 is LGHNA and CDR2 is YNFKEQ in the germline V gene. The CDR3 loop spans 14 amino acids. Deletions cut 1 base from V and 2 bases from J, with 7 bases between.

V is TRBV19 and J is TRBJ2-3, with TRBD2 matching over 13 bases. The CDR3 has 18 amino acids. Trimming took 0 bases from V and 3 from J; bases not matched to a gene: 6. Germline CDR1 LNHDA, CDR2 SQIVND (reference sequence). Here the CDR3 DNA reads TGTGCCAGTAGTATAGACCGGACTAGCGGGAGAGTAACAGATACGCAGTATTTT. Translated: CASSIDRTSGRVTDTQYF.